Following are 21 T cell receptor beta chains from one sample sequenced in a study of identifying expanded T cells in peripheral blood. TCRdb keeps only in-frame clones here, not all; method: immunoSEQ multiplex PCR. The data show some 100,000 clones, around 90% seen once. Sequencing was done on a sample of blood. The receptors come from a person aged 18 to 69 in good health.

The chain combines TRBV6-1 with TRBJ2-1; D is perhaps TRBD1 or TRBD2 (5 bases each). Trimming left V 6 bases short and J 0 bases short, with 12 bases between. The CDR3 has 15 amino acids. Germline-derived CDR1 and CDR2 are MNHNS and SASEGT. The CDR3 DNA follows: TGTGCCAGCAGCCCCCAGGGAGTCTCCTACAATGAGCAGTTCTTC. Protein product: CASSPQGVSYNEQFF.

CDR3 sequence: CSAGEGYNEQFF. DNA of the CDR3: TGCAGCGCCGGAGAGGGTTACAATGAGCAGTTCTTC. The gene calls are TRBV29-1 and TRBJ2-1, with TRBD2 as a possible D gene (5 bases). V was trimmed by 7 bases and J by 4 bases, leaving 11 bases between them. Germline V gene sequence: CDR1 SQVTM, CDR2 ANQGSEA. CDR3 length: 12 amino acids.

This clone was observed once. The rearrangement joins TRBV5-1 to TRBJ2-1, with D perhaps TRBD1 (6 bases). The CDR3 has 15 amino acids. From germline, CDR1 is SGHRS and CDR2 YFSETQ. The V and J ends lost 0 bases and 5 bases respectively, with 12 bases between them. The CDR3: CASSLVGDNNNEQFF. The CDR3 DNA reads TGCGCCAGCAGCTTGGTCGGGGACAACAACAATGAGCAGTTCTTC.

The V call is TRBV5-1, the J call TRBJ2-3; D uncertain. Per the germline V gene, CDR1 is SGHRS and CDR2 is YFSETQ. The CDR3 consists of 11 residues. Trimming removed 2 bases from V and 7 bases from J, with 5 bases in between. The chain's CDR3 is CASSFRYTQYF. DNA for the CDR3: TGCGCCAGCAGCTTTAGATATACGCAGTATTTT.

This clone was detected only a few times. CDR3 sequence: CASSRTTLGTQYF. The CDR3 coding sequence is TGTGCCAGCAGCAGGACTACTCTCGGTACGCAGTATTTT. This chain connects TRBV7-8 to TRBJ2-3, with D maybe TRBD2 (6 bases). V lost 5 bases and J lost 8, with 14 bases in between. The CDR3 runs to 13 residues. The germline gives CDR1 SGHVS, CDR2 FQNEAQ.

This clone was seen a handful of times. The chain joins TRBV19 to TRBJ1-2; 7 positions match TRBD1. The CDR3 totals 15 residues. Trimming at V came to 5 bases and at J to 4 bases, leaving 10 bases not matched to a gene. Germline V gene lookup returns CDR1 LNHDA and CDR2 SQIVND (reference sequence). CDR3 DNA sequence: TGTGCCAGTAGTCCTAGGACAGGTGCGACCTATGGCTACACCTTC. It specifies CASSPRTGATYGYTF.

The chain employs TRBV6-1 and TRBJ2-7; TRBD1 agrees at 7 bases. The CDR3 is made up of 13 amino acids. Germline CDR1 is MNHNS and CDR2 is SASEGT. Trimming cost V 10 bases and J 0 bases; bases outside gene matches: 6. CDR3 amino acids: CATTGELSYEQYF. DNA of the CDR3: TGTGCCACCACAGGGGAGCTCTCCTACGAGCAGTACTTC.

The J gene is TRBJ2-7, the V gene TRBV7-9; D remains ambiguous. The V end was cut by 4 bases, the J end by 7 bases, with 11 bases between. Germline V gene sequence: CDR1 SEHNR, CDR2 FQNEAQ (reference sequence). There are 12 residues in the CDR3. The CDR3 DNA follows: TGTGCCAGCAGCTATGGCCTGGGGGAGCAGTACTTC. This gives the protein CASSYGLGEQYF.

This clone appeared a single time. The chain has TRBV6-1 and TRBJ2-3, with 7 bases that match TRBD1. V dropped 2 bases and J dropped 0; count of bases not matched to a gene: 2. CDR1 is MNHNS and CDR2 is SASEGT in the germline V gene. CDR3 length: 15 amino acids. The CDR3 nucleotides are TGTGCCAGCAGTGAAATACAGGGGAGCACAGATACGCAGTATTTT. Translation gives CASSEIQGSTDTQYF.

The rearrangement uses TRBV9 and TRBJ1-1, with D unclear. Trimming took 0 bases from V and 6 from J, leaving 12 bases between them. Germline V CDR1 and CDR2: SGDLS, YYNGEE. The CDR3 is made up of 14 amino acids. The CDR3 reads CASSVEERRAEAFF. The DNA for the CDR3 is TGTGCCAGCAGCGTAGAGGAGAGAAGGGCTGAAGCTTTCTTT.

This chain joins TRBV9 and TRBJ1-2; a weak D match, TRBD1 (5 bases). Trimming shortened V by 0 bases and J by 2 bases, and 14 bases separated the two germline ends. The germline V gene encodes CDR1 SGDLS and CDR2 YYNGEE. This CDR3 region has 16 residues. The CDR3: CASSVASNGQNYGYTF. CDR3 DNA: TGTGCCAGCAGCGTAGCCTCTAATGGACAAAACTATGGCTACACCTTC. Full variable domain (remainder filled in from reference TRBV9 and TRBJ1-2): DSGVTQTPKHLITATGQRVTLRCSPRSGDLSVYWYQQSLDQGLQFLIQYYNGEERAKGNILERFSAQQFPDLHSELNLSSLELGDSALYFCASSVASNGQNYGYTFGSGTRLTVV.

The chain combines TRBV27 with TRBJ1-1, with no clear D. The V gene's germline CDR1 is MNHEY and CDR2 SMNVEV (reference sequence). CDR3 length: 13 residues. V was trimmed by 7 bases and J by 5 bases, leaving 14 bases between them. Here the CDR3 reads CASTPGKHTEAFF. The CDR3, as DNA: TGTGCCAGCACCCCTGGCAAACATACTGAAGCTTTCTTT.

This rearrangement joins TRBV11-1 to TRBJ2-1; TRBD2 aligns across 8 bases. Germline CDR1 is SGHAT and CDR2 is FQDESV (reference sequence). This CDR3 has 15 amino acids. V lost 5 bases, J lost 3 bases, and 6 bases stayed unmatched. The CDR3 here is CASSEGLVNYNEQFF. Written as DNA, the CDR3 is TGTGCCAGCAGCGAGGGACTAGTGAACTACAATGAGCAGTTCTTC.

The rearrangement joins TRBV30 to TRBJ1-4, with D possibly TRBD1 on 6 matching bases. V lost 2 bases, J lost 5 bases, and 12 bases lay in between. Germline values: CDR1 GTSNPN, CDR2 SVGIG (reference sequence). The CDR3 extends over 14 amino acids. DNA for the CDR3: TGTGCCTGGAGTCGGACAGTATCAAATGAAAAACTGTTTTTT. Protein product: CAWSRTVSNEKLFF.

This chain joins TRBV6-6 and TRBJ1-3; D might be TRBD1 (5 bases). This CDR3 comprises 15 residues. The germline CDR1 and CDR2 sequences are MNHNY and SVGAGI (reference sequence). The V gene lost 6 bases and the J gene lost 4 bases, with 16 bases spanning the gap. CDR3 sequence: CASSRGAITGNTIYF. The CDR3 DNA reads as TGTGCCAGCAGCCGTGGGGCCATCACGGGAAACACCATATATTTT.

The chain recombines TRBV5-4 with TRBJ2-1, with no clear D. The V end lost 1 base, the J end lost 2 bases, and 1 base lay between the germline ends. This CDR3 has 12 amino acids. Germline V gene data show CDR1 as SGHNT and CDR2 as YYREEE (reference sequence). The CDR3 reads CASSLPYNEQFF. CDR3 DNA: TGTGCCAGCAGCTTGCCCTACAATGAGCAGTTCTTC.

The rearrangement links TRBV7-7 to TRBJ2-5, with 7 bases that match TRBD2. V shed 5 bases and J 2 bases; nucleotides not matched to a gene: 14. CDR3 length equals 17 residues. Germline V lookup: CDR1 SSHAT, CDR2 FNYEAQ (reference sequence). The CDR3 loop reads CASSPGRGVRLQETQYF. The CDR3 DNA follows: TGTGCCAGCAGCCCTGGCCGGGGGGTGCGGCTACAAGAGACCCAGTACTTC.

The genes are TRBV9 and TRBJ2-5; TRBD2 might be the D (5 bases). Germline assignment: CDR1 SGDLS and CDR2 YYNGEE. Trimming removed 5 bases at V and 9 bases at J, with 17 bases between. The CDR3 spans 13 residues. CDR3 loop: CASSSSGNVPQYF. As DNA, the CDR3 is TGTGCCAGCAGTTCGTCGGGAAACGTGCCCCAGTACTTC.

The chain has TRBV7-9 and TRBJ1-5; a possible D gene is TRBD1 (6 bases). This CDR3 contains 17 residues. V dropped 5 bases and J dropped 0 bases, with 17 bases sitting between them. In germline, CDR1 is SEHNR, CDR2 FQNEAQ (reference sequence). CDR3 coding DNA: TGTGCCAGCAGCCCTGCCTTACAGGGTTTTAGCAATCAGCCCCAGCATTTT. It specifies CASSPALQGFSNQPQHF.

V usage is TRBV5-4 and J usage is TRBJ1-4; D is unresolved. The V end was cut by 4 bases, the J end by 3 bases, with 10 bases between. The CDR3 has 14 amino acids. Germline V gives CDR1 SGHNT, CDR2 YYREEE (reference sequence). The CDR3 nucleotides read TGTGCCAGCAGCCGGAAGGAAGCTAATGAAAAACTGTTTTTT. It translates to CASSRKEANEKLFF.

CDR3 sequence: CASSFRQVTDTQYF. Here the CDR3 DNA reads TGCGCCAGCAGCTTTAGACAGGTCACAGATACGCAGTATTTT. The chain combines TRBV5-1 with TRBJ2-3, with D tentatively TRBD1 (6 bases). This CDR3 is built from 14 residues. V was cut by 2 bases and J by 2 bases, with 9 bases left in between. Germline CDR1 and CDR2: SGHRS and YFSETQ.